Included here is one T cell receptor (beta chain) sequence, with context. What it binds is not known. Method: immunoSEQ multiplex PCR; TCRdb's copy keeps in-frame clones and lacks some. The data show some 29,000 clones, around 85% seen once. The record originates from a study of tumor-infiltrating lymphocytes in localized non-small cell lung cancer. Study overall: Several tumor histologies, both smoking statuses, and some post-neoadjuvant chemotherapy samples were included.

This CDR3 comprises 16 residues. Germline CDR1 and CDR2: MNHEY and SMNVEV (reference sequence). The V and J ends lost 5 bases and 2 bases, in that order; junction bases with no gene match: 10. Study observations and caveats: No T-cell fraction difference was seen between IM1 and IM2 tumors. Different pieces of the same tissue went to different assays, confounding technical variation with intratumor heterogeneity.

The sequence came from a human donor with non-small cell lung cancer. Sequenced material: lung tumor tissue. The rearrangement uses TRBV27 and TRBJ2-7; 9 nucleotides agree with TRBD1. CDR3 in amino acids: CASSPTLGQGAYEQYF. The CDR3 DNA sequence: TGTGCCAGCAGTCCGACGTTGGGACAGGGAGCCTACGAGCAGTACTTC.